Below are 10 T cell receptor beta chains sequenced from a single sample in a study of T cell responses to AZD1222 COVID-19 vaccine. The assay was immunoSEQ multiplex PCR, and TCRdb's table has in-frame clones only and misses some. The sample lists 200,000 or so clones, 94% occurring once. Sequences were derived from peripheral blood, sampled on day 0 of AZD1222 vaccination. The receptors come from an adult in good health.

The chain carries TRBV2 and TRBJ1-5, with D unresolved. This CDR3 contains 14 residues. Trimming took off 7 bases at V and 7 bases at J, with 17 bases between the two ends. Germline CDR1 SNHLY, CDR2 FYNNEI. The chain's CDR3 is CASTGTQAGQPQHF. The CDR3 nucleotides are TGTGCCAGCACCGGAACGCAGGCCGGGCAGCCCCAGCATTTT.

The gene calls are TRBV28 and TRBJ1-5; perhaps TRBD1 as D (5 bases). The CDR3 runs 18 residues. Germline loops: CDR1 MDHEN, CDR2 SYDVKM. V lost 5 bases and J 1 base, leaving 21 bases between the germline ends. As DNA, the CDR3 is TGTGCCAGCAGTCCCCGCGTGGGTCTGGGGGGGAGCAATCAGCCCCAGCATTTT. Translating it yields CASSPRVGLGGSNQPQHF. The whole variable domain, filled in from reference TRBV28 and TRBJ1-5, reads DVKVTQSSRYLVKRTGEKVFLECVQDMDHENMFWYRQDPGLGLRLIYFSYDVKMKEKGDIPEGYSVSREKKERFSLILESASTNQTSMYLCASSPRVGLGGSNQPQHFGDGTRLSIL.

V is TRBV28 and J is TRBJ1-1; 7 nucleotides align to TRBD1. J lost 4 bases, V lost 7 bases, and 3 bases had no gene match. This CDR3 comprises 12 residues. CDR1 is MDHEN, CDR2 SYDVKM, per germline. The CDR3 sequence: CASNYRGTEAFF. The CDR3 DNA is TGTGCCAGCAATTACAGGGGCACTGAAGCTTTCTTT.

This clone came up a few times. This rearrangement joins TRBV16 to TRBJ1-2; D is undetermined. V was clipped by 4 bases and J by 14 bases, with 14 bases between them. Germline V gives CDR1 KGHSY, CDR2 FQNENV. CDR3 length equals 11 residues. The CDR3 loop reads CASSLGPANTF. As DNA, the CDR3 is TGTGCCAGCAGCCTAGGACCCGCGAATACCTTC.

The J gene is TRBJ1-1, the V gene TRBV30; 9 bases agree with TRBD1. Per the germline V gene, CDR1 is GTSNPN and CDR2 is SVGIG (reference sequence). V lost 0 bases and J lost 8; bases outside the gene matches: 7. The CDR3 loop spans 14 amino acids. CDR3 amino acids: CAWSVIGTGQEAFF. The CDR3 DNA follows: TGTGCCTGGAGTGTAATCGGGACAGGGCAGGAAGCTTTCTTT.

V and J are TRBV25-1 and TRBJ1-5, with D maybe TRBD1 (6 bases). The CDR3 loop spans 15 amino acids. The germline V gene encodes CDR1 MGHDK and CDR2 SYGVNS. V lost 3 bases to trimming and J lost 5 bases, with 14 bases between them. The CDR3 DNA sequence: TGTGCCAGCAGTGAGCCCGACAGGTCCTATCAGCCCCAGCATTTT. It encodes CASSEPDRSYQPQHF. Filled out from reference TRBV25-1 and TRBJ1-5, the complete variable domain reads EADIYQTPRYLVIGTGKKITLECSQTMGHDKMYWYQQDPGMELHLIHYSYGVNSTEKGDLSSESTVSRIRTEHFPLTLESARPSHTSQYLCASSEPDRSYQPQHFGDGTRLSIL.

This clone was counted a few times. The J gene is TRBJ1-3, the V gene TRBV2; D gene unclear. The CDR3 length is 12 residues. V dropped 3 bases and J dropped 4 bases, with 4 bases sitting between them. CDR1 is SNHLY, CDR2 FYNNEI, per germline. This chain's CDR3 is CASSDQGNTIYF. In DNA, the CDR3 is TGTGCCAGCAGTGATCAAGGAAACACCATATATTTT. The variable domain in full, with the rest retrieved from reference TRBV2 and TRBJ1-3, is EPEVTQTPSHQVTQMGQEVILRCVPISNHLYFYWYRQILGQKVEFLVSFYNNEISEKSEIFDDQFSVERPDGSNFTLKIRSTKLEDSAMYFCASSDQGNTIYFGEGSWLTVV.

This clone has only one observation. V gene TRBV18 combines with J gene TRBJ2-2; TRBD2 agrees at 7 bases. Germline values: CDR1 KGHSH, CDR2 LQKENI. CDR3 length: 17 amino acids. Germline trimming cut 1 base from V and 0 bases from J; bases unmatched to any gene: 5. The CDR3 loop reads CASSPLLAGTNTGELFF. The CDR3 nucleotides are TGTGCCAGCTCACCACTTTTAGCGGGCACGAACACCGGGGAGCTGTTTTTT.

The V and J genes are TRBV5-4 and TRBJ2-1; TRBD1 agrees at 9 bases. In germline, CDR1 is SGHNT, CDR2 YYREEE (reference sequence). The CDR3 loop spans 14 amino acids. V shed 3 bases and J 4 bases; nucleotides not matched to a gene: 2. DNA for the CDR3: TGTGCCAGCAGCTCGGGACAGGGATACAATGAGCAGTTCTTC. This encodes CASSSGQGYNEQFF.

The gene calls are TRBV7-3 and TRBJ2-7, with D tentatively TRBD1 or TRBD2 (5 bases each). This CDR3 comprises 15 residues. Germline V gives CDR1 SGHTA, CDR2 FQGTGA. Between the trimmed V and J ends, which lost 5 bases and 3 bases, there was a span of 17 bases. In nucleotides, the CDR3 is TGTGCCAGCAGCATCACCGGGACCGGGAACTACGAGCAGTACTTC. This sequence encodes CASSITGTGNYEQYF.